A single sample gave rise to the 23 T cell receptor beta chains below, sequenced in a study of shared clonotypes between healthy human individuals. Terminally differentiated effector memory CD45RA+ cells were excluded from the naive CD8 cells, which were CD45RO-negative and positively selected for CCR7. Measured with immunoSEQ multiplex PCR; TCRdb has only the in-frame clones, and not every one. The sample gives around 1.9 million clones, 93% of which show up once; about 1.8% is in the top ten. Material: naive CD8+ T cells from PBMCs. The receptor source for this set is a man aged 18 to 30 in good health. Some clones in this sample may be carry-over from other donors' samples.

V gene TRBV27 combines with J gene TRBJ1-1; D is ambiguous. Trimming removed 2 bases at V and 8 bases at J, with 12 bases between. The length of the CDR3 is 13 residues. Germline lookup yields CDR1 MNHEY and CDR2 SMNVEV (reference sequence). CDR3: CASSLGQFGEAFF. CDR3 nucleotides: TGTGCCAGCAGTTTAGGTCAGTTCGGCGAAGCTTTCTTT.

The gene calls are TRBV10-2 and TRBJ1-3; a possible D gene is TRBD1 (6 bases). The CDR3 has 18 amino acids. The V gene's germline CDR1 is WSHSY and CDR2 SAAADI. V lost 2 bases to trimming and J lost 0 bases, with 17 bases between them. The CDR3 loop reads CASSERGVGTYSGNTIYF. The DNA for the CDR3 is TGCGCCAGCAGTGAGAGGGGGGTTGGTACATACTCTGGAAACACCATATATTTT.

This chain uses TRBV7-9 with TRBJ2-2; TRBD1 agrees at 10 bases. Germline trimming cut 4 bases from V and 7 bases from J; bases unmatched to any gene: 6. The CDR3 length is 15 residues. Germline CDR1 is SEHNR and CDR2 is FQNEAQ (reference sequence). CDR3 in amino acids: CASSSRDRGHGELFF. The CDR3 DNA reads as TGTGCCAGCAGCTCCCGGGACAGGGGTCACGGGGAGCTGTTTTTT.

This clone was recorded once. The chain has TRBV28 and TRBJ1-5, with 9 positions matching TRBD1. CDR3 length equals 16 residues. Germline V lookup: CDR1 MDHEN, CDR2 SYDVKM. Losses at the gene ends were 4 bases for V and 3 bases for J; bases not matched to a gene: 7. This CDR3 is CASSSSGTGFNQPQHF. DNA of the CDR3: TGTGCCAGCAGTTCTAGTGGGACAGGGTTCAATCAGCCCCAGCATTTT. Filled out from reference TRBV28 and TRBJ1-5, the complete variable domain reads DVKVTQSSRYLVKRTGEKVFLECVQDMDHENMFWYRQDPGLGLRLIYFSYDVKMKEKGDIPEGYSVSREKKERFSLILESASTNQTSMYLCASSSSGTGFNQPQHFGDGTRLSIL.

This sequence joins TRBV19 and TRBJ2-1, with 12 bases lining up with TRBD2. Germline V gene data show CDR1 as LNHDA and CDR2 as SQIVND (reference sequence). V trimming: 5 bases; J trimming: 8 bases; junction bases outside the gene matches: 7. The length of the CDR3 is 15 residues. The CDR3 nucleotides are TGTGCCAGTAGTCCTCTAGCGGGAGGGGTGCATGAGCAGTTCTTC. Its protein is CASSPLAGGVHEQFF. The variable domain in full, completed from reference TRBV19 and TRBJ2-1, reads DGGITQSPKYLFRKEGQNVTLSCEQNLNHDAMYWYRQDPGQGLRLIYYSQIVNDFQKGDIAEGYSVSREKKESFPLTVTSAQKNPTAFYLCASSPLAGGVHEQFFGPGTRLTVL.

The V call is TRBV27, the J call TRBJ2-3; 9 bases match TRBD2. The germline V gene encodes CDR1 MNHEY and CDR2 SMNVEV (reference sequence). This CDR3 has 21 residues. The V segment lost 4 bases and the J segment 0 bases; nucleotides outside the gene matches: 20. CDR3 amino acids: CASSSLVRGRAEPMSTDTQYF. CDR3 nucleotides: TGTGCCAGCAGTTCCCTGGTCCGCGGGAGGGCAGAACCTATGAGCACAGATACGCAGTATTTT.

This clone appeared a single time. This chain joins TRBV6-1 and TRBJ2-7; the D gene is possibly TRBD1 (5 bases). Per germline, CDR1 MNHNS and CDR2 SASEGT. The CDR3 is made up of 12 amino acids. The V and J ends lost 8 bases and 6 bases respectively, with 14 bases between them. The CDR3 DNA follows: TGTGCCAGCGCCGTGGGTACAGGCGAGCAGTACTTC. This translates into CASAVGTGEQYF.

The V gene is TRBV30, the J gene TRBJ1-2; D remains ambiguous. Germline assignment: CDR1 GTSNPN and CDR2 SVGIG (reference sequence). Trimming removed 1 base from V and 4 bases from J, with 19 bases in between. CDR3 length: 16 residues. CDR3 residues: CAWSDPSENSPYGYTF. DNA for the CDR3: TGTGCCTGGAGTGACCCCTCGGAGAACAGTCCCTATGGCTACACCTTC. The whole variable domain, remainder taken from reference TRBV30 and TRBJ1-2, is SQTIHQWPATLVQPVGSPLSLECTVEGTSNPNLYWYRQAAGRGLQLLFYSVGIGQISSEVPQNLSASRPQDRQFILSSKKLLLSDSGFYLCAWSDPSENSPYGYTFGSGTRLTVV.

This clone was found once. V and J are TRBV25-1 and TRBJ1-4; D might be TRBD1 (6 bases). This CDR3 has 15 amino acids. Trimming stripped 6 bases from V and 3 bases from J, with 14 bases between. The V gene's germline CDR1 is MGHDK and CDR2 SYGVNS. In DNA, the CDR3 is TGTGCCAGCAGGGGGCGGGGGCAGTCTAATGAAAAACTGTTTTTT. Protein: CASRGRGQSNEKLFF.

The genes are TRBV29-1 and TRBJ2-7, with TRBD1 matching over 7 bases. This CDR3 spans 12 amino acids. Losses at the gene ends were 4 bases for V and 7 bases for J; bases not matched to a gene: 7. From germline, CDR1 is SQVTM and CDR2 ANQGSEA. DNA of the CDR3: TGCAGCGTTGTTACAGGGGCGGAGGAGCAGTACTTC. This translates into CSVVTGAEEQYF.

The chain carries TRBV5-4 and TRBJ2-7, with D possibly being TRBD1 (5 bases). Trimming removed 0 bases from V and 2 bases from J, with 12 bases in between. Germline lookup yields CDR1 SGHNT and CDR2 YYREEE (reference sequence). This CDR3 has 15 amino acids. The CDR3 is CASSLAQGPTYEQYF. The CDR3 DNA reads TGTGCCAGCAGCTTGGCCCAGGGTCCCACCTACGAGCAGTACTTC.

The CDR3 nucleotides are TGTGCCAGCAGTGAAGGCAGGGGCACAGATACGCAGTATTTT. This codes for CASSEGRGTDTQYF. The chain combines TRBV25-1 with TRBJ2-3, with D possibly TRBD1 on 5 matching bases. The CDR3 runs 14 residues. Between the trimmed V and J ends, which lost 2 bases and 1 base, there was a span of 7 bases. The germline CDR1 and CDR2 sequences are MGHDK and SYGVNS.

A single count supports this clone. The rearrangement uses TRBV28 and TRBJ1-1; D uncertain. The CDR3 sequence is 16 residues long. V was cut by 6 bases and J by 3 bases, with 20 bases left in between. Germline V CDR1 and CDR2: MDHEN, SYDVKM. The CDR3: CASRHTPYGKYTEAFF. CDR3 sequence (DNA): TGTGCCAGCAGACATACCCCTTATGGGAAGTACACTGAAGCTTTCTTT. The whole variable domain, remainder taken from reference TRBV28 and TRBJ1-1, is DVKVTQSSRYLVKRTGEKVFLECVQDMDHENMFWYRQDPGLGLRLIYFSYDVKMKEKGDIPEGYSVSREKKERFSLILESASTNQTSMYLCASRHTPYGKYTEAFFGQGTRLTVV.

This chain links TRBV5-4 with TRBJ2-1; D tentatively fits TRBD1 or TRBD2 (5 bases each). CDR1 is SGHNT and CDR2 is YYREEE in the germline V gene (reference sequence). The CDR3 is 13 amino acids. Trimming stripped 0 bases from V and 8 bases from J, with 9 bases between. CDR3 in amino acids: CASSLGGIDEQFF. The CDR3 region has the DNA TGTGCCAGCAGCTTGGGGGGGATCGATGAGCAGTTCTTC.

Details on this clone: This sample includes further DNA sequences coding for the same CDR3. The chain has TRBV29-1 and TRBJ2-2; 7 bases are a match to TRBD2. From germline, CDR1 is SQVTM and CDR2 ANQGSEA. CDR3 length: 12 amino acids. With 6 bases clipped from V and 6 bases from J, the junction kept 4 bases outside the gene matches. Here the CDR3 reads CSVRLASGELFF. The CDR3 DNA is TGCAGCGTCAGACTAGCCTCCGGGGAGCTGTTTTTT.

The rearrangement links TRBV11-2 to TRBJ2-5, with D perhaps TRBD2 (6 bases). Germline CDR1 SGHAT, CDR2 FQNNGV. The V and J ends lost 5 bases and 2 bases respectively, with 21 bases between them. The CDR3 totals 17 residues. The CDR3 protein is CASSQFPKSREQETQYF. CDR3 bases: TGTGCCAGCAGCCAGTTCCCCAAGAGCCGGGAGCAAGAGACCCAGTACTTC.

This chain links TRBV6-1 with TRBJ2-1; D not certain. Per germline, CDR1 MNHNS and CDR2 SASEGT. The CDR3 length is 12 residues. Trimming pared 6 bases from V and 8 bases from J, leaving 11 bases between. The CDR3 bases are TGTGCCAGCAGGGCAATGTTGGATGAGCAGTTCTTC. Translating gives CASRAMLDEQFF.

The CDR3 loop reads CASSFLGSGQPQHF. CDR3 coding DNA: TGTGCCAGCAGTTTTTTGGGGAGCGGCCAGCCCCAGCATTTT. The chain employs TRBV27 and TRBJ1-5, with unresolved D. CDR1 and CDR2 (germline): MNHEY, SMNVEV (reference sequence). CDR3 size: 14 residues. Trimming cost V 3 bases and J 7 bases, with 13 bases left between them.

This chain connects TRBV9 to TRBJ1-2, with TRBD1 matching over 7 bases. The V gene end was trimmed by 4 bases and the J gene end by 7 bases; junction bases not matched to a gene: 10. Germline CDR1 and CDR2: SGDLS and YYNGEE. The length of the CDR3 is 14 residues. The CDR3 DNA follows: TGTGCCAGCAGCTACTTCGGGGACAGTCGTGGCTACACCTTC. Encoded protein: CASSYFGDSRGYTF.

This chain links TRBV21-1 with TRBJ2-7. TRBV21-1 is annotated as a pseudogene. The CDR3 runs 14 residues. For the CDR3, the DNA is TGTGCCAGCAGCAAAACAGGGGAGGGCTTCGAGCAGTACTTC. This translates into CASSKTGEGFEQYF.

This clone was observed once. The chain is built from TRBV5-6 and TRBJ2-1, with 9 nucleotides matching TRBD1. Germline V gives CDR1 SGHDT, CDR2 YYEEEE. Trimming took 4 bases from V and 4 from J; bases not matched to a gene: 3. The CDR3 is made up of 14 amino acids. CDR3 bases: TGTGCCAGCAGCACGGGACAGGGTTACAATGAGCAGTTCTTC. Residues: CASSTGQGYNEQFF.

This clone has just a few counts. V usage is TRBV19 and J usage is TRBJ2-7, with D perhaps TRBD1 (6 bases). The CDR3 extends over 15 amino acids. V was clipped by 6 bases and J by 1 base, with 16 bases between them. CDR1 LNHDA and CDR2 SQIVND come from the germline V gene (reference sequence). The CDR3, as DNA: TGTGCCAGTAGCTACCAGACAGGAAGGTCCTACGAGCAGTACTTC. Its translation is CASSYQTGRSYEQYF.

Note on this clone: Additional DNA sequences in this sample encode the identical CDR3. Here the CDR3 reads CATSSRGSDTQYF. The CDR3, as DNA: TGTGCCACCAGCAGCAGGGGATCAGATACGCAGTATTTT. V and J are TRBV15 and TRBJ2-3, with D possibly TRBD1 on 6 matching bases. Germline lookup yields CDR1 LNHNV and CDR2 YYDKDF (reference sequence). Trimming removed 3 bases at V and 4 bases at J, with 8 bases between. The CDR3 length is 13 residues.